This T cell receptor beta chain was identified during a study of CD8 T cells in ankylosing spondylitis. Overall study findings and caveats: CD8+ by phenotype, disease-linked clones were relatively rare in peripheral blood. Certain motif variants had earlier been reported in reactive arthritis synovial fluid and blood.

The count of this clonotype is one. Its antigen is not identified. Between the trimmed V and J ends, which lost 5 bases and 1 base, there was a span of 11 bases. Germline V gene data show CDR1 as MNHNS and CDR2 as SASEGT. The CDR3 is 14 residues long. A single record per CDR3 protein comes from TCRdb applying MiXCR to the 5' RACE reads. The repertoire consists of hundreds of thousands of distinct CDR3 sequences, with 25% to 30% occurring once and the leading ten covering just over 6.5%. The chain joins TRBV6-1 to TRBJ1-2; no clear D gene. This clonotype originated in a male donor with ankylosing spondylitis or in good health (not recorded which). Sequencing input: blood, either unsorted or a sorted T cell fraction (not recorded which). The CDR3 DNA follows: TGTGCCAGCAGTCCCACGGCAGTTAACTATGGCTACACCTTC. It translates to CASSPTAVNYGYTF.